The 20 T cell receptor beta chains below all came from one sample that was sequenced in a study of spatial heterogeneity in lung cancer. TCRdb independently ran MiXCR on the 5' RACE reads; one entry per CDR3 protein. The data show 95,000 to 120,000 distinct CDR3 sequences, with roughly 10% seen just once and less than 25% held by the top ten. Time point defined: blood at routine non-recurrence follow-up after resection. Sequences were derived from PBMCs, sampled at follow-up. These receptors all stem from a female donor with early-stage non-small cell lung cancer.

This clonotype was recorded a few times. CDR3 residues: CASSRPGLSGLAGYEQYV. The CDR3 DNA follows: TGTGCCAGCAGCCGCCCAGGCTTATCGGGACTAGCGGGATACGAGCAGTACGTC. J is TRBJ2-7 and V is TRBV6-2 or TRBV6-3, with 13 bases that match TRBD2. Germline V gives CDR1 MNHEY, CDR2 SVGEGT. V shed 6 bases and J 4 bases; nucleotides not matched to a gene: 15. CDR3 length equals 18 residues.

The chain joins TRBV12-3 or TRBV12-4 to TRBJ2-2; D gene uncertain. The CDR3 is 15 amino acids. V lost 7 bases and J 1 base, leaving 13 bases between the germline ends. CDR3 amino acids: CASTLDGMNTGELFF. CDR3 DNA: TGTGCCAGCACCCTAGACGGCATGAACACCGGGGAGCTGTTTTTT.

This clonotype was counted a few times. The chain employs TRBV10-3 and TRBJ2-7; TRBD2 is a possible D gene (5 bases). Germline lookup yields CDR1 ENHRY and CDR2 SYGVKD. Trimming removed 3 bases from V and 2 bases from J, with 8 bases in between. The CDR3 totals 13 residues. The CDR3 DNA reads as TGTGCCATCAGTGACGGACTTACCTACGAGCAGTACTTC. Amino acid sequence: CAISDGLTYEQYF.

V gene TRBV6-1 combines with J gene TRBJ2-1, with D perhaps matching TRBD2 (6 bases). With 10 bases removed from V and 1 base from J, the gap between germline ends came to 14 bases. Per germline, CDR1 MNHNS and CDR2 SASEGT. This CDR3 is built from 14 residues. Here the CDR3 reads CATRGMGSYNEQFF. CDR3 nucleotides: TGTGCCACCCGGGGGATGGGGTCCTACAATGAGCAGTTCTTC.

The rearrangement joins TRBV15 to TRBJ2-3; D not certain. The germline V and J ends were trimmed by 0 bases and 3 bases, with 4 bases remaining between them. The length of the CDR3 is 13 residues. Per germline, CDR1 LNHNV and CDR2 YYDKDF (reference sequence). CDR3 bases: TGTGCCACCAGCAGAGAAACGACAGATACGCAGTATTTT. Translated: CATSRETTDTQYF.

This clonotype was counted many times. J is TRBJ2-5 and V is TRBV5-1; D might be TRBD1 (6 bases). The V gene's germline CDR1 is SGHRS and CDR2 YFSETQ. The CDR3 has 13 residues. Trimming cost V 4 bases and J 1 base, with 8 bases left between them. The CDR3 DNA reads as TGCGCCAGCAGCACACAGGGCCAAGAGACCCAGTACTTC. Its translation: CASSTQGQETQYF.

The chain is built from TRBV6-2 or TRBV6-3 and TRBJ1-1, with D perhaps matching TRBD1 (6 bases). Deletions cut 6 bases from V and 1 base from J, with 15 bases between. Germline CDR1 MNHEY, CDR2 SVGEGT. There are 15 residues in the CDR3. The CDR3 sequence: CASRVPGAGNTEAFF. CDR3 nucleotide sequence: TGTGCCAGCAGAGTTCCAGGGGCGGGGAACACTGAAGCTTTCTTT.

This clonotype was counted a few times. The chain combines TRBV24-1 with TRBJ1-5, with D hard to call. Trimming stripped 4 bases from V and 3 bases from J, with 9 bases between. There are 14 residues in the CDR3. Germline V gives CDR1 KGHDR, CDR2 SFDVKD. The CDR3: CATSEPKDNQPQHF. The CDR3 nucleotides read TGTGCCACCAGTGAACCAAAGGACAATCAGCCCCAGCATTTT.

In this sample, this clonotype turned up many times. The chain joins TRBV11-2 to TRBJ1-4; D call uncertain. The CDR3 loop spans 13 amino acids. Germline-derived CDR1 and CDR2 are SGHAT and FQNNGV. V was pared by 0 bases and J by 7 bases, with 6 bases between. The CDR3 coding sequence is TGTGCCAGCAGCTTAGATCCTTTTGAAAAACTGTTTTTT. Translated, it gives CASSLDPFEKLFF.

The chain links TRBV29-1 to TRBJ2-4; D ambiguous. V shed 6 bases and J shed 3 bases, with 15 bases lying between them. The CDR3 consists of 14 residues. The germline V gene has CDR1 SQVTM and CDR2 ANQGSEA. The CDR3 reads CSVYGSGDKNIQYF. CDR3 coding DNA: TGCAGCGTATATGGCAGTGGGGACAAAAACATTCAGTACTTC. The variable domain in full, with the rest retrieved from reference TRBV29-1 and TRBJ2-4, is SAVISQKPSRDICQRGTSLTIQCQVDSQVTMMFWYRQQPGQSLTLIATANQGSEATYESGFVIDKFPISRPNLTFSTLTVSNMSPEDSSIYLCSVYGSGDKNIQYFGAGTRLSVL.

This clonotype was counted a few times. The V and J genes are TRBV19 and TRBJ1-1, with D uncertain. V was cut by 0 bases and J by 0 bases, with 14 bases left in between. The CDR3 runs to 17 residues. The V gene's germline CDR1 is LNHDA and CDR2 SQIVND (reference sequence). The CDR3 region has the DNA TGTGCCAGTAGTATAGACCCCCGAGGCCGCATGAACACTGAAGCTTTCTTT. Its protein product is CASSIDPRGRMNTEAFF. Based on the CDR3 plus reference TRBV19 and TRBJ1-1, the full variable domain is DGGITQSPKYLFRKEGQNVTLSCEQNLNHDAMYWYRQDPGQGLRLIYYSQIVNDFQKGDIAEGYSVSREKKESFPLTVTSAQKNPTAFYLCASSIDPRGRMNTEAFFGQGTRLTVV.

The chain employs TRBV2 and TRBJ2-5; no clear D. With 3 bases removed from V and 7 bases from J, the gap between germline ends came to 12 bases. The CDR3 consists of 13 residues. Per germline, CDR1 SNHLY and CDR2 FYNNEI. The CDR3, as DNA: TGTGCCAGCAGTGAGAGCCCAAGGTCGACCCAGTACTTC. Protein sequence: CASSESPRSTQYF.

This clonotype was detected ten times or more. V is TRBV24-1 and J is TRBJ1-3, with D unclear. The germline V gene has CDR1 KGHDR and CDR2 SFDVKD. The V gene lost 3 bases and the J gene lost 0 bases, with 8 bases spanning the gap. There are 15 residues in the CDR3. DNA of the CDR3: TGTGCCACCAGTGATGGACTGAACTCTGGAAACACCATATATTTT. Protein sequence: CATSDGLNSGNTIYF.

V and J are TRBV10-3 and TRBJ2-3; D ambiguous. The V and J ends lost 4 bases and 2 bases respectively, with 10 bases between them. Germline lookup yields CDR1 ENHRY and CDR2 SYGVKD. The CDR3 has 14 residues. CDR3 sequence reads: CAISVGQNTDTQYF. The CDR3 DNA follows: TGTGCCATCAGTGTTGGCCAAAACACAGATACGCAGTATTTT.

V and J are TRBV7-9 and TRBJ2-7; D remains ambiguous. CDR1 and CDR2 (germline): SEHNR, FQNEAQ (reference sequence). Deletions cut 6 bases from V and 0 bases from J, with 9 bases between. This CDR3 has 13 amino acids. For the CDR3, the DNA is TGTGCCAGCAGAAAAGGTAGCTCCTACGAGCAGTACTTC. Protein sequence: CASRKGSSYEQYF.

This sequence joins TRBV9 and TRBJ1-3; D possibly corresponds to TRBD1 (5 bases). CDR1 is SGDLS and CDR2 is YYNGEE in the germline V gene. There are 15 residues in the CDR3. Trimming left V 3 bases short and J 0 bases short, with 10 bases between. CDR3 protein: CASSGETVSGNTIYF. In nucleotides, the CDR3 is TGTGCCAGCAGCGGAGAGACAGTCTCTGGAAACACCATATATTTT.

The chain recombines TRBV24-1 with TRBJ2-1; D unclear. Trimming removed 1 base from V and 4 bases from J, with 7 bases in between. Germline V CDR1 and CDR2: KGHDR, SFDVKD. The CDR3 spans 14 residues. As DNA, the CDR3 is TGTGCCACCAGTGATTTTTCAGCTTACAATGAGCAGTTCTTC. It encodes CATSDFSAYNEQFF.

This clonotype was recorded many times. This chain connects TRBV6-2 or TRBV6-3 to TRBJ2-7; D is unclear. Germline loops: CDR1 MNHEY, CDR2 SVGEGT. CDR3 length equals 11 residues. Trimming removed 0 bases at V and 6 bases at J, with 3 bases between. The CDR3 DNA sequence: TGTGCCAGCAGTTACTCTGGCGAGCAGTACGTC. Protein: CASSYSGEQYV.

This clonotype was counted many times. This chain links TRBV11-2 with TRBJ1-4, with D hard to call. CDR3 length: 15 amino acids. Trimming took 5 bases from V and 4 from J, leaving 14 bases between them. In germline, CDR1 is SGHAT, CDR2 FQNNGV. The CDR3 DNA is TGTGCCAGCAGCGTCACGGACGGTCGTAATGAAAAACTGTTTTTT. Translated: CASSVTDGRNEKLFF.

This clonotype was detected many times. The CDR3 sequence: CASSPFGTKSNQPQHF. The CDR3 DNA follows: TGTGCCAGCTCACCCTTTGGGACAAAAAGCAATCAGCCCCAGCATTTT. The chain joins TRBV18 to TRBJ1-5, with D perhaps matching TRBD1 (6 bases). The CDR3 runs to 16 residues. The V gene's germline CDR1 is KGHSH and CDR2 LQKENI. V was pared by 3 bases and J by 1 base, with 13 bases between.